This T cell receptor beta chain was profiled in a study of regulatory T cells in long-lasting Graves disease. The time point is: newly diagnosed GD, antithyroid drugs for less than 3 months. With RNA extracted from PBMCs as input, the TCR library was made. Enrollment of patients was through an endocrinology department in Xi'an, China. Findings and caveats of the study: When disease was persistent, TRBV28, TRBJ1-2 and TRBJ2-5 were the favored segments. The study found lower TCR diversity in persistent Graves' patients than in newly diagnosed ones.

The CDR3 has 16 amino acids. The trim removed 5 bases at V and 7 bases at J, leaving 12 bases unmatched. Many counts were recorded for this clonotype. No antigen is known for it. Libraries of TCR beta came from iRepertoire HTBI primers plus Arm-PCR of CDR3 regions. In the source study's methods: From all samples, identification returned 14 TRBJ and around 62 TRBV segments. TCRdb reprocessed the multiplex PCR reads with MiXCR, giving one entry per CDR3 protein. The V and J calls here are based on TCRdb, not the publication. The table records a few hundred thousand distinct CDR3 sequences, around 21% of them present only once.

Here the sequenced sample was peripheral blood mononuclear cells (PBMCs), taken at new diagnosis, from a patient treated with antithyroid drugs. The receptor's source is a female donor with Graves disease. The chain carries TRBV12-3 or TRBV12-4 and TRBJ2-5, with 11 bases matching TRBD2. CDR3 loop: CASSTTSGASYRTQYF. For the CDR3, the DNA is TGTGCCAGCAGTACGACTAGCGGGGCCTCTTATCGGACCCAGTACTTC.